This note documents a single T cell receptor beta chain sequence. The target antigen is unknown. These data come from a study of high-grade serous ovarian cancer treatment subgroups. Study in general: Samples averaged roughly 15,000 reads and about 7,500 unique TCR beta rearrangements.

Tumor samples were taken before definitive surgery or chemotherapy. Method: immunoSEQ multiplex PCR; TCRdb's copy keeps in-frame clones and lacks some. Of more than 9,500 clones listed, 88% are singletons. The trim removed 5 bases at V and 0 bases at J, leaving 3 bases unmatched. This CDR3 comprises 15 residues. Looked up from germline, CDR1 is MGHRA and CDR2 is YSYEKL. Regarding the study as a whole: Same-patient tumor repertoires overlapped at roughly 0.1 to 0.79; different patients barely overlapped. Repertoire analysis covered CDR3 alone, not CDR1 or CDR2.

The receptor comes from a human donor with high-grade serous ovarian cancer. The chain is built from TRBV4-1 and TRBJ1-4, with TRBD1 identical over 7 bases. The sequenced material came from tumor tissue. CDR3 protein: CASSSGQATNEKLFF. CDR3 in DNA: TGCGCCAGCAGCAGCGGACAGGCAACTAATGAAAAACTGTTTTTT.